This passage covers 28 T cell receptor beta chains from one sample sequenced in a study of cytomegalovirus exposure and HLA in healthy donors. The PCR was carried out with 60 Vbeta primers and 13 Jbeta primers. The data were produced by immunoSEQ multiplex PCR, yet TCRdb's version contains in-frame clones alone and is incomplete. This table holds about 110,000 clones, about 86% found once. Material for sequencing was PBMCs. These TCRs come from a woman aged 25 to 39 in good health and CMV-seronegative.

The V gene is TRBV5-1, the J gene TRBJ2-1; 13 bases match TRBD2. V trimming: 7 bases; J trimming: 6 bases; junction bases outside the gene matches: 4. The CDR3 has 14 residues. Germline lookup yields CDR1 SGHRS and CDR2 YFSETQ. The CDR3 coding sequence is TGCGCCAGCGGCGGGACTAGCGGGACCAATGAGCAGTTCTTC. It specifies CASGGTSGTNEQFF.

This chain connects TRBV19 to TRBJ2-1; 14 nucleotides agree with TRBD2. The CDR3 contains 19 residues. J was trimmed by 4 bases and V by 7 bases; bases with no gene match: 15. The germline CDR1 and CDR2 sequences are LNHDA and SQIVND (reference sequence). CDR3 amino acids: CASIPTGTSGRSRYNEQFF. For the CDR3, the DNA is TGTGCCAGTATCCCAACCGGGACTAGCGGGAGAAGCCGTTACAATGAGCAGTTCTTC.

CDR3 amino acids: CASSVDLATSQETQYF. In DNA, the CDR3 is TGTGCCAGCAGCGTAGATCTGGCTACTAGTCAGGAGACCCAGTACTTC. The rearrangement joins TRBV9 to TRBJ2-5, with D perhaps matching TRBD2 (5 bases). Trimming shortened V by 0 bases and J by 5 bases, and 17 bases separated the two germline ends. Germline CDR1 SGDLS, CDR2 YYNGEE. CDR3 length equals 16 residues.

CDR3 loop: CASSLAETGKNYEQYF. The CDR3 nucleotides read TGTGCCAGCAGCTTAGCCGAAACAGGGAAAAACTACGAGCAGTACTTC. This chain joins TRBV7-9 and TRBJ2-7; a weak D match, TRBD1 (6 bases). Trimming cost V 0 bases and J 3 bases, with 15 bases left between them. CDR1 SEHNR and CDR2 FQNEAQ come from the germline V gene (reference sequence). The CDR3 consists of 16 residues.

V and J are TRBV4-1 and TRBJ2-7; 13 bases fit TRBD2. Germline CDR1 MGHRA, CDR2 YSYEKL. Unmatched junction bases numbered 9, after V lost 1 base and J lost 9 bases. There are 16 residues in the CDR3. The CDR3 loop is CASSQASGLAGVVQYF. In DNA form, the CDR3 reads TGCGCCAGCAGCCAAGCGTCCGGACTAGCGGGAGTGGTGCAGTACTTC.

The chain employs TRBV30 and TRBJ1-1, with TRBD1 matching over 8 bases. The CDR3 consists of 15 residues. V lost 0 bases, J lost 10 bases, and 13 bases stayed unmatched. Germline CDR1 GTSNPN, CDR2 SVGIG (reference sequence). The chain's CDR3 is CAWSVRIGQGGLAFF. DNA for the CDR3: TGTGCCTGGAGTGTACGAATTGGACAGGGTGGCCTAGCTTTCTTT.

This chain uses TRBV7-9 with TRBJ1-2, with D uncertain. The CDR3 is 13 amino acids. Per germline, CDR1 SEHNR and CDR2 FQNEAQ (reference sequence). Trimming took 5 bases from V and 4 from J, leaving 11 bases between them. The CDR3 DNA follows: TGTGCCAGCAGCGAGGGAGTCGGCTATGGCTACACCTTC. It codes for CASSEGVGYGYTF. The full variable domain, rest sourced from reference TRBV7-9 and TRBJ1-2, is DTGVSQNPRHKITKRGQNVTFRCDPISEHNRLYWYRQTLGQGPEFLTYFQNEAQLEKSRLLSDRFSAERPKGSFSTLEIQRTEQGDSAMYLCASSEGVGYGYTFGSGTRLTVV.

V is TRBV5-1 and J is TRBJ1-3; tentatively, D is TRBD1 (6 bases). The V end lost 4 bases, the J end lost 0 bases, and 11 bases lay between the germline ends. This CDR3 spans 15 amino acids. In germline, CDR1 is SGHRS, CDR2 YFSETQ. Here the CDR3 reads CASSNGQSSGNTIYF. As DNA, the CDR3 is TGCGCCAGCAGCAACGGACAGAGCTCTGGAAACACCATATATTTT.

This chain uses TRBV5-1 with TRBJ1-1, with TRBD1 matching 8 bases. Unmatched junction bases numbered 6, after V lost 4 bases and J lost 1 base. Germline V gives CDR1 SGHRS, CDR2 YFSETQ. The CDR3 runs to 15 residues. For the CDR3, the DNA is TGCGCCAGCAGCCTACGGACAGGGACGAACACTGAAGCTTTCTTT. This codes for CASSLRTGTNTEAFF.

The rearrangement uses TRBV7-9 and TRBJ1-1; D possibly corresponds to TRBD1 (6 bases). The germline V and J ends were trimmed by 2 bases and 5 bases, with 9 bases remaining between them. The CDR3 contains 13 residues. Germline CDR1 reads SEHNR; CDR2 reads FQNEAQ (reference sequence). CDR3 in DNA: TGTGCCAGCAGCTTAACAGGGCTGACTGAAGCTTTCTTT. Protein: CASSLTGLTEAFF.

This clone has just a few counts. This CDR3 reads CASSSPQGGYGYTF. The CDR3 DNA is TGTGCCAGCAGTTCCCCACAGGGCGGCTATGGCTACACCTTC. This chain links TRBV28 with TRBJ1-2; weak D call: TRBD1 (6 bases). From germline, CDR1 is MDHEN and CDR2 SYDVKM. The CDR3 is 14 residues long. V lost 4 bases and J lost 4, with 13 bases in between.

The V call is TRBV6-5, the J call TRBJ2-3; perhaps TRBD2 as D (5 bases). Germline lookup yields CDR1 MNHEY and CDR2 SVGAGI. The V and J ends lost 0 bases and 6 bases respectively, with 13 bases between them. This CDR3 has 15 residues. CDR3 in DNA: TGTGCCAGCAGTTACTCGGTTTGGGAGCCCGATACGCAGTATTTT. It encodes CASSYSVWEPDTQYF.

Written as DNA, the CDR3 is TGTGCCAGCAGCTTAGCGCGTTGGGCGGGAGAGAACACCGGGGAGCTGTTTTTT. This gives the protein CASSLARWAGENTGELFF. The genes are TRBV7-2 and TRBJ2-2, with 7 bases identical to TRBD2. The CDR3 loop spans 18 amino acids. J gave up 1 base and V 0 bases, and 8 bases lay outside the gene matches. The V gene's germline CDR1 is SGHTA and CDR2 FQGNSA.

CDR3 sequence (DNA): TGTGCCAGTACCCTTCAGCCAGGGAGGGGTGAGACCCAGTACTTC. Amino acid sequence: CASTLQPGRGETQYF. The V and J genes are TRBV19 and TRBJ2-5; 7 nucleotides align to TRBD2. In germline, CDR1 is LNHDA, CDR2 SQIVND (reference sequence). The CDR3 is 15 amino acids. V lost 7 bases, J lost 5 bases, and 13 bases stayed unmatched. Combining the CDR3 with reference TRBV19 and TRBJ2-5 gives the whole variable domain DGGITQSPKYLFRKEGQNVTLSCEQNLNHDAMYWYRQDPGQGLRLIYYSQIVNDFQKGDIAEGYSVSREKKESFPLTVTSAQKNPTAFYLCASTLQPGRGETQYFGPGTRLLVL.

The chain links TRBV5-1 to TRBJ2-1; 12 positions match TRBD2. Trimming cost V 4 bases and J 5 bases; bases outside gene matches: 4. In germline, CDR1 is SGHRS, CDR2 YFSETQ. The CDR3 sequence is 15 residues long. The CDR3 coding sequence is TGCGCCAGCAGCCCTAGCGGGAGGGCAGACAATGAGCAGTTCTTC. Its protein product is CASSPSGRADNEQFF.

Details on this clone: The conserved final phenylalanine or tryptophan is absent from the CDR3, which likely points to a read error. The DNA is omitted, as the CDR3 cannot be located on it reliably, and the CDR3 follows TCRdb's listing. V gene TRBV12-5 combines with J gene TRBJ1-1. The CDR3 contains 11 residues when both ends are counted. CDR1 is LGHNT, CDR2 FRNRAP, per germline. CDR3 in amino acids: CASGLAPYAGL.

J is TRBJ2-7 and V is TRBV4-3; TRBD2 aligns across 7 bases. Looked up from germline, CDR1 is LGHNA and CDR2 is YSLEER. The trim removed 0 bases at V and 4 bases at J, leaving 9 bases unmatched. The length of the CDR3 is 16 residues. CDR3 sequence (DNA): TGCGCCAGCAGCCAAGATCCAGTGACTAGCACATACGAGCAGTACTTC. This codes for CASSQDPVTSTYEQYF.

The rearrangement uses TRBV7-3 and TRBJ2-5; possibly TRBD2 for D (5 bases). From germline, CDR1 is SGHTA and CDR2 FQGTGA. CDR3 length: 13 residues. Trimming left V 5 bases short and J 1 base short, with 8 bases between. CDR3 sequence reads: CASSPGSQETQYF. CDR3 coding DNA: TGTGCCAGCAGCCCGGGGAGCCAAGAGACCCAGTACTTC.

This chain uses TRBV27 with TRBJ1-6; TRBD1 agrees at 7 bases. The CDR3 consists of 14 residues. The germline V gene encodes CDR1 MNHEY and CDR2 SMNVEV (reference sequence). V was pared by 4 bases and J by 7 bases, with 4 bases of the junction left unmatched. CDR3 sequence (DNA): TGTGCCAGCAGTTCCAGGGGGGAGAATTCACCCCTCCACTTT. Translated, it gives CASSSRGENSPLHF.

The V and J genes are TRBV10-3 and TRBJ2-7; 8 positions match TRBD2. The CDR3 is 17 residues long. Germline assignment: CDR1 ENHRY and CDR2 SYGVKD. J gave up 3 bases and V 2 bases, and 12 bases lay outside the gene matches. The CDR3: CAISEAGQRELDYEQYF. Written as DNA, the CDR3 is TGTGCCATCAGTGAGGCCGGCCAGCGGGAGCTCGACTACGAGCAGTACTTC.

The CDR3 reads CASRGYPGGEQFF. CDR3 DNA: TGTGCCAGCAGAGGCTACCCCGGGGGTGAGCAGTTCTTC. The chain has TRBV2 and TRBJ2-1, with D perhaps matching TRBD2 (6 bases). Germline V gene sequence: CDR1 SNHLY, CDR2 FYNNEI. The germline V and J ends were trimmed by 6 bases and 9 bases, with 15 bases remaining between them. The CDR3 is made up of 13 amino acids.

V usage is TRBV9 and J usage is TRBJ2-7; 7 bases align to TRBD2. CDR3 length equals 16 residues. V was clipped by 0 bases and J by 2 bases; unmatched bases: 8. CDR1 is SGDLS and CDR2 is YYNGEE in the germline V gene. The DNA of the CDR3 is TGTGCCAGCAGCGTAGCTGCAAATAGCGGGCCCTACGAGCAGTACTTC. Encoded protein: CASSVAANSGPYEQYF.

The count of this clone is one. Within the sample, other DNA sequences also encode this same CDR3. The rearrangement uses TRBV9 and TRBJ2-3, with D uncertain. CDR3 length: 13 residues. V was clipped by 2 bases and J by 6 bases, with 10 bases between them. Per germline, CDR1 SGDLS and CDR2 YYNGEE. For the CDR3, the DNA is TGTGCCAGCAGCGTCTTAACAGCTGATACGCAGTATTTT. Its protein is CASSVLTADTQYF.

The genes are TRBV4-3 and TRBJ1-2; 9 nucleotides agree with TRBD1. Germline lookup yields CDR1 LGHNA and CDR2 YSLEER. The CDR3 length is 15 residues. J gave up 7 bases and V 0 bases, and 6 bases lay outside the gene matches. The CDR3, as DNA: TGCGCCAGCAGCCAAGATTGGGAGGGACAGGGTGGCTACACCTTC. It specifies CASSQDWEGQGGYTF.

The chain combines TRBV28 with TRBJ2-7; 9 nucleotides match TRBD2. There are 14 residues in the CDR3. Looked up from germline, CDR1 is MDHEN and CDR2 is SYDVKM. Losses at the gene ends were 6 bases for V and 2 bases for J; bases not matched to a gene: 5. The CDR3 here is CASRLSGSPYEQYF. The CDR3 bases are TGTGCCAGCAGACTTAGCGGGAGTCCCTACGAGCAGTACTTC.

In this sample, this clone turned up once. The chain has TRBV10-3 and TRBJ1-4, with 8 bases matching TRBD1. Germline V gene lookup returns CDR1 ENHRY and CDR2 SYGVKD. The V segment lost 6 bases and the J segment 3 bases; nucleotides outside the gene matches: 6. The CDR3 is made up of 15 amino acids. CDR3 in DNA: TGTGCCATCAGAACCGGGACAGGTCCTAATGAAAAACTGTTTTTT. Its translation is CAIRTGTGPNEKLFF.

The CDR3 region is CASSTILADRYNEQFF. The CDR3 DNA reads TGTGCCAGCAGTACCATCCTAGCGGACCGCTACAATGAGCAGTTCTTC. V and J are TRBV28 and TRBJ2-1; 7 nucleotides line up with TRBD2. Germline V lookup: CDR1 MDHEN, CDR2 SYDVKM. The trim removed 5 bases at V and 3 bases at J, leaving 10 bases unmatched. CDR3 size: 16 residues.

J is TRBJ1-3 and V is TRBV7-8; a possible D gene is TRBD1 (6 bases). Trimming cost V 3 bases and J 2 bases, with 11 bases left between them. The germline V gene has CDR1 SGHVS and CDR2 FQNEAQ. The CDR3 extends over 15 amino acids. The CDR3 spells CASSFPGDTGNTIYF. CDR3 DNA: TGTGCCAGCAGCTTCCCAGGGGACACTGGAAACACCATATATTTT. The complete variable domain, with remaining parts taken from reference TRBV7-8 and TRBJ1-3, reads GAGVSQSPRYKVAKRGQDVALRCDPISGHVSLFWYQQALGQGPEFLTYFQNEAQLDKSGLPSDRFFAERPEGSVSTLKIQRTQQEDSAVYLCASSFPGDTGNTIYFGEGSWLTVV.